This TCR beta chain comes out of a study of technical replicates of blood from several donors. Produced via immunoSEQ multiplex PCR; TCRdb's table is partial and in-frame only. The sample carries about 79,000 clones, roughly 94% recorded once. The V segment lost 4 bases and the J segment 0 bases; nucleotides outside the gene matches: 12. The CDR3 extends over 18 amino acids. CDR1 LNHDA and CDR2 SQIVND come from the germline V gene (reference sequence). The V call is TRBV19, the J call TRBJ2-3, with 8 bases fitting TRBD1. Specimen: T cells isolated from PBMCs. The sequence derives from a human donor in good health. The CDR3 DNA reads as TGTGCCAGTAGTACCCTCATCCCGGGACAGGTTAGCACAGATACGCAGTATTTT. This gives the protein CASSTLIPGQVSTDTQYF.